This TCR beta chain stems from a study of beta chain features in type 1 diabetes. The CDR3 length is 15 residues. Germline CDR1 reads SNHLY; CDR2 reads FYNNEI. V dropped 3 bases and J dropped 6; count of bases not matched to a gene: 6. Expressed TCRB transcripts were sequenced, since all the RNA that had been isolated was reverse transcribed. The repertoire was sequenced with immunoSEQ multiplex PCR; TCRdb's copy has only in-frame clones and lacks some. The sample has 600,000 or so clones; over 12% are singletons. Overall study findings and caveats: More deletions and fewer insertions at VDJ junctions were seen in type 1 diabetes patients. Researchers caution that PCR might favor shorter templates, equally among patients and controls. Across all four CD4+ subsets, people with type 1 diabetes showed modestly shorter TCRB CDR3s.

The authors sorted CD4+ naive, central memory, regulatory and stem cell-like memory cells via CD45RO/CCR7/CD25/CD127/CD95/CD27. This clone has more than one count but fewer than ten. Its antigen is as yet unknown. This TCR was recovered from a young man with type 1 diabetes. The J gene is TRBJ2-3, the V gene TRBV2; 10 bases match TRBD2. The specimen was naive CD4+ T cells from blood. CDR3 sequence: CASSDWLAGADTQYF. In nucleotides, the CDR3 is TGTGCCAGCAGTGACTGGCTAGCGGGAGCCGATACGCAGTATTTT.